The 21 T cell receptor beta chains presented below share a single source sample, sequenced in a study of blood T cell repertoires in COVID-19. The assay was immunoSEQ multiplex PCR, and TCRdb's table has in-frame clones only and misses some. The sample has nearly 350,000 clones; about nine tenths are singletons. Material: peripheral blood. Receptors originate from a woman aged 65 to 85 with COVID-19, enrolled during active disease.

This sequence joins TRBV5-1 and TRBJ1-1, with D possibly being TRBD1 (5 bases). The V gene's germline CDR1 is SGHRS and CDR2 YFSETQ. The CDR3 loop spans 14 amino acids. The ends were cut back, 3 bases at V and 3 bases at J, with 12 bases in the middle. The DNA of the CDR3 is TGCGCCAGCAGCTGGGGGTCGGGGGACACTGAAGCTTTCTTT. Amino acid sequence: CASSWGSGDTEAFF.

The chain has TRBV3-1 (or the pseudogene TRBV3-2) and TRBJ1-5; D gene unclear. Germline V CDR1 and CDR2: LGHDT, YNNKEL (reference sequence). The CDR3 is made up of 14 amino acids. V was cut by 4 bases and J by 6 bases, with 13 bases left in between. CDR3 amino acids: CASSREGLGQPQHF. The CDR3 nucleotides are TGTGCCAGCAGCCGGGAGGGTTTAGGTCAGCCCCAGCATTTT.

The genes are TRBV30 and TRBJ1-1; D is undetermined. The V end was cut by 2 bases, the J end by 9 bases, with 10 bases between. Germline CDR1 is GTSNPN and CDR2 is SVGIG (reference sequence). CDR3 length equals 11 residues. The CDR3 loop reads CAWSRGEKAFF. The CDR3, as DNA: TGTGCCTGGAGTAGAGGAGAAAAAGCTTTCTTT.

The rearrangement joins TRBV3-1 (or the pseudogene TRBV3-2) to TRBJ1-1; D gene ambiguous. V was pared by 1 base and J by 4 bases, with 13 bases between. CDR1 LGHDT and CDR2 YNNKEL come from the germline V gene (reference sequence). There are 15 residues in the CDR3. The CDR3 reads CASSQGAGWSTEAFF. Here the CDR3 DNA reads TGTGCCAGCAGCCAAGGTGCGGGGTGGTCCACTGAAGCTTTCTTT.

There are a few counts of this clone. V is TRBV7-2 and J is TRBJ1-2, with 8 bases that match TRBD1. Germline V lookup: CDR1 SGHTA, CDR2 FQGNSA. The CDR3 has 15 amino acids. Trimming at V came to 5 bases and at J to 2 bases, leaving 7 bases not matched to a gene. The CDR3 reads CASSLVGTGNYGYTF. The CDR3 DNA is TGTGCCAGCAGCCTAGTAGGGACAGGAAACTATGGCTACACCTTC.

This sequence joins TRBV9 and TRBJ1-6; D is unresolved. Trimming shortened V by 4 bases and J by 9 bases, and 11 bases separated the two germline ends. This CDR3 contains 13 residues. CDR1 is SGDLS, CDR2 YYNGEE, per germline. This CDR3 is CASSPYGGSPLHF. The CDR3 DNA follows: TGTGCCAGCAGCCCCTATGGTGGTTCACCCCTCCACTTT.

The chain couples TRBV10-3 to TRBJ2-7, with 12 nucleotides matching TRBD2. The CDR3 is 14 residues long. After removal of 10 bases from V and 4 bases from J, the junction contained 8 bases not matched to a gene. CDR1 is ENHRY, CDR2 SYGVKD, per germline. The CDR3 spells CATTWTSGNYEQYF. The CDR3 DNA reads TGTGCCACCACATGGACTAGCGGGAATTACGAGCAGTACTTC.

The CDR3 DNA reads TGTGCCAGCAGCCCAAACTCCCGGGACAGGGCGGACAATGAGCAGTTCTTC. The encoded protein is CASSPNSRDRADNEQFF. The chain couples TRBV5-4 to TRBJ2-1, with 9 bases lining up with TRBD1. The ends lost 4 bases at V and 5 bases at J; junction bases unmatched: 13. The CDR3 runs to 17 residues. The germline CDR1 and CDR2 sequences are SGHNT and YYREEE (reference sequence). Complete variable domain (other parts from reference TRBV5-4 and TRBJ2-1): ETGVTQSPTHLIKTRGQQVTLRCSSQSGHNTVSWYQQALGQGPQFIFQYYREEENGRGNFPPRFSGLQFPNYSSELNVNALELDDSALYLCASSPNSRDRADNEQFFGPGTRLTVL.

The rearrangement joins TRBV4-2 to TRBJ2-3, with D tentatively TRBD2 (7 bases). Between the trimmed V and J ends, which lost 1 base and 0 bases, there was a span of 17 bases. Germline values: CDR1 LGHNA, CDR2 YNFKEQ. There are 18 residues in the CDR3. The CDR3: CASSQGTDWRGSTDTQYF. The CDR3 DNA reads TGTGCCAGCAGCCAAGGGACAGACTGGCGGGGGAGCACAGATACGCAGTATTTT.

This chain uses TRBV5-6 with TRBJ1-2; 8 nucleotides line up with TRBD1. CDR1 is SGHDT and CDR2 is YYEEEE in the germline V gene. The CDR3 totals 14 residues. After removal of 2 bases from V and 7 bases from J, the junction contained 7 bases not matched to a gene. This chain's CDR3 is CASSFGGQGGGYTF. In DNA form, the CDR3 reads TGTGCCAGCAGCTTTGGAGGACAGGGAGGTGGCTACACCTTC.

The chain has TRBV7-2 and TRBJ1-2, with TRBD1 identical over 7 bases. Germline CDR1 is SGHTA and CDR2 is FQGNSA. The CDR3 spans 15 residues. The trim removed 2 bases at V and 5 bases at J, leaving 8 bases unmatched. Here the CDR3 DNA reads TGTGCCAGCAGCTTAATGACAGGGAACCTTTATGGCTACACCTTC. Translation: CASSLMTGNLYGYTF.

The chain employs TRBV5-3 and TRBJ2-3, with 8 bases matching TRBD2. TRBV5-3 has ORF status, its function being uncertain. The CDR3 is 18 residues long. Losses at the gene ends were 4 bases for V and 2 bases for J; bases not matched to a gene: 15. The CDR3 DNA sequence: TGTGCCAGAAGCCTGACCCGGTTAGCGGGGCACCTCACAGATACGCAGTATTTT. It translates to CARSLTRLAGHLTDTQYF.

V gene TRBV5-6 combines with J gene TRBJ1-4; TRBD1 aligns across 11 bases. Trimming took 1 base from V and 6 from J; bases not matched to a gene: 5. This CDR3 region has 16 residues. Germline V gene lookup returns CDR1 SGHDT and CDR2 YYEEEE. The CDR3 nucleotides read TGTGCCAGCAGCTTGTGGAAGGACAGGGGGCATGAAAAACTGTTTTTT. It encodes CASSLWKDRGHEKLFF.

The genes are TRBV2 and TRBJ1-1; D gene ambiguous. The CDR3 is made up of 15 amino acids. Germline CDR1 SNHLY, CDR2 FYNNEI. The V and J ends lost 2 bases and 0 bases respectively, with 10 bases between them. The CDR3 loop reads CASSERVLMNTEAFF. The DNA of the CDR3 is TGTGCCAGCAGTGAACGGGTCCTCATGAACACTGAAGCTTTCTTT.

This clone turned up a few times. CDR3 in amino acids: CASRGGGETFNEQFF. CDR3 nucleotide sequence: TGTGCCAGCCGGGGCGGCGGGGAAACTTTTAATGAGCAGTTCTTC. The V and J genes are TRBV13 and TRBJ2-1, with D possibly TRBD2 on 6 matching bases. The CDR3 is made up of 15 amino acids. The V end was cut by 8 bases, the J end by 7 bases, with 21 bases between. Germline CDR1 is PRHDT and CDR2 is FYEKMQ (reference sequence).

The chain combines TRBV7-9 with TRBJ1-1; a weak D match, TRBD1 (6 bases). Trimming took 5 bases from V and 3 from J, leaving 13 bases between them. The CDR3 loop spans 14 amino acids. Germline values: CDR1 SEHNR, CDR2 FQNEAQ (reference sequence). The CDR3 is CASSIIGQYTEAFF. DNA of the CDR3: TGTGCCAGCAGCATCATCGGACAGTACACTGAAGCTTTCTTT. Full variable domain (rest looked up from reference TRBV7-9 and TRBJ1-1): DTGVSQNPRHKITKRGQNVTFRCDPISEHNRLYWYRQTLGQGPEFLTYFQNEAQLEKSRLLSDRFSAERPKGSFSTLEIQRTEQGDSAMYLCASSIIGQYTEAFFGQGTRLTVV.

V gene TRBV5-1 combines with J gene TRBJ2-7; no firm D call. This CDR3 has 11 residues. Germline lookup yields CDR1 SGHRS and CDR2 YFSETQ. V was cut by 3 bases and J by 4 bases, with 5 bases left in between. The DNA of the CDR3 is TGCGCCAGCAGCTCGGTATACGAGCAGTACTTC. Encoded protein: CASSSVYEQYF.

The genes are TRBV7-3 and TRBJ2-2; 8 nucleotides align to TRBD1. J lost 6 bases, V lost 7 bases, and 7 bases had no gene match. This CDR3 is built from 14 residues. The germline V gene encodes CDR1 SGHTA and CDR2 FQGTGA. The CDR3, as DNA: TGTGCCAGCACGGCAGGGGGCGCCCCCGGGGAGCTGTTTTTT. As protein: CASTAGGAPGELFF. The entire variable domain, with the rest obtained from reference TRBV7-3 and TRBJ2-2, is as follows: GAGVSQTPSNKVTEKGKYVELRCDPISGHTALYWYRQSLGQGPEFLIYFQGTGAADDSGLPNDRFFAVRPEGSVSTLKIQRTERGDSAVYLCASTAGGAPGELFFGEGSRLTVL.

V and J are TRBV6-5 and TRBJ1-4; 9 bases are a match to TRBD1. This CDR3 region has 14 residues. Germline assignment: CDR1 MNHEY and CDR2 SVGAGI. The trim removed 6 bases at V and 7 bases at J, leaving 6 bases unmatched. The CDR3 DNA is TGTGCCAGCAGCTCCGGGACAGGGAGTGAAAAACTGTTTTTT. Translation: CASSSGTGSEKLFF.

The chain carries TRBV2 and TRBJ1-1; D is undetermined. This CDR3 is 15 amino acids long. Trimming removed 6 bases at V and 1 base at J, with 15 bases between. CDR1 SNHLY and CDR2 FYNNEI come from the germline V gene. The CDR3 bases are TGTGCCAGCAGCCTCAGCCTGGACTGGAACACTGAAGCTTTCTTT. Its translation is CASSLSLDWNTEAFF.

This rearrangement joins TRBV4-3 to TRBJ2-1; 8 nucleotides line up with TRBD2. V gave up 4 bases and J gave up 5 bases; unmatched junction bases: 10. Germline V gene sequence: CDR1 LGHNA, CDR2 YSLEER. This CDR3 has 16 residues. The CDR3 sequence: CASSPGQRGRDNEQFF. CDR3 DNA: TGCGCCAGCAGCCCGGGTCAGCGGGGGCGAGACAATGAGCAGTTCTTC.